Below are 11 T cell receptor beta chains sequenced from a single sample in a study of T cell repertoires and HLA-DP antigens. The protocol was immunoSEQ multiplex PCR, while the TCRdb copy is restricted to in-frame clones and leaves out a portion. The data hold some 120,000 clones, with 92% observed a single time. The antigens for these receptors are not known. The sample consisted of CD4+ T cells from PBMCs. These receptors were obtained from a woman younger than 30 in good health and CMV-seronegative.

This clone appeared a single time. The CDR3 coding sequence is TGTGCCAGCAGTGCGACTAGCGGGAACACCGGGGAGCTGTTTTTT. Encoded protein: CASSATSGNTGELFF. The chain recombines TRBV6-1 with TRBJ2-2, with 9 bases matching TRBD2. After removal of 4 bases from V and 1 base from J, the junction contained 1 base not matched to a gene. Germline CDR1 and CDR2: MNHNS and SASEGT. The CDR3 length is 15 residues.

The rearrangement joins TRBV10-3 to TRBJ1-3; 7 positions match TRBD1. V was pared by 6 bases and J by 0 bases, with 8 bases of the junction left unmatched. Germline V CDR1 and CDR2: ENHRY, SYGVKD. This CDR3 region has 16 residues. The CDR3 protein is CAISLQGPDSGNTIYF. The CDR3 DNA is TGTGCCATCAGCCTACAGGGGCCCGACTCTGGAAACACCATATATTTT.

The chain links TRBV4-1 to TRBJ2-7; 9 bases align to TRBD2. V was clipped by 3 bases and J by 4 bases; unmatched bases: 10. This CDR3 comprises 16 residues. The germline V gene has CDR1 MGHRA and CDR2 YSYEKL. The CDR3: CASSQLLAGKNYEQYF. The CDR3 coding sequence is TGCGCCAGCAGCCAGCTACTAGCGGGCAAAAATTACGAGCAGTACTTC.

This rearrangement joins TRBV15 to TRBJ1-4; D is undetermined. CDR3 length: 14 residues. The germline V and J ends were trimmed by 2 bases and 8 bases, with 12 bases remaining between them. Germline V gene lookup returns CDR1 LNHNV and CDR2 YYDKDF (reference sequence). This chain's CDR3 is CATSRTIGYEKLFF. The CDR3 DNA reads TGTGCCACCAGCAGAACAATTGGGTACGAAAAACTGTTTTTT.

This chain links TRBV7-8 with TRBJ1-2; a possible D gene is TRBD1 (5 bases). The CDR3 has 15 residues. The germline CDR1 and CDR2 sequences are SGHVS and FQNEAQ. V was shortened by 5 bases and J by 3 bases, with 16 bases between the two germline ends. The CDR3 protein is CASSPRDGKYYGYTF. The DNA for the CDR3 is TGTGCCAGCAGCCCGCGGGACGGAAAATACTATGGCTACACCTTC.

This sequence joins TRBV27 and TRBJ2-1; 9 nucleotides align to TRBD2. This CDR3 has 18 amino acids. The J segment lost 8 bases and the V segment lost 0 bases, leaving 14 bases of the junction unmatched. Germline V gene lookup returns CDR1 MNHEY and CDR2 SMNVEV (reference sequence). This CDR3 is CASSLSRLAGTSLYEQFF. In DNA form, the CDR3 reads TGTGCCAGCAGTTTATCGAGACTGGCCGGGACTAGCCTCTATGAGCAGTTCTTC.

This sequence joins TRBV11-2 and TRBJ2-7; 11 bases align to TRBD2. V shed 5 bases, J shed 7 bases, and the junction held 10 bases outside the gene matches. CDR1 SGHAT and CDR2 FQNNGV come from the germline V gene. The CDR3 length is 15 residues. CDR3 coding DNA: TGTGCCAGCAGCCCGCAGCTCGGGACTAGCGGAGAGCAGTACTTC. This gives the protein CASSPQLGTSGEQYF.

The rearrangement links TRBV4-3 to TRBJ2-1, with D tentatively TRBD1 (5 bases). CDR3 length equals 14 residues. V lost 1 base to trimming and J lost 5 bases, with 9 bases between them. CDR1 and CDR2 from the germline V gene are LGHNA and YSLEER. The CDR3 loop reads CASSQVAGNNEQFF. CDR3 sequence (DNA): TGCGCCAGCAGCCAAGTCGCAGGGAACAATGAGCAGTTCTTC.

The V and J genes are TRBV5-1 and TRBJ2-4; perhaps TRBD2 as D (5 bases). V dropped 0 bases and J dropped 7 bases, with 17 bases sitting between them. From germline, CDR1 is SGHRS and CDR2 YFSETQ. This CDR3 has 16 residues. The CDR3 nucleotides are TGCGCCAGCAGCTTGGCCGATAGCGTGGGTCGGAACATTCAGTACTTC. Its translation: CASSLADSVGRNIQYF.

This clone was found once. CDR3 sequence: CASSDLRTDYNEQFF. The DNA of the CDR3 is TGTGCCAGCAGTGACCTCAGGACCGACTACAATGAGCAGTTCTTC. The chain recombines TRBV25-1 with TRBJ2-1; D gene ambiguous. From germline, CDR1 is MGHDK and CDR2 SYGVNS. V was trimmed by 3 bases and J by 3 bases, leaving 12 bases between them. This CDR3 is 15 amino acids long.

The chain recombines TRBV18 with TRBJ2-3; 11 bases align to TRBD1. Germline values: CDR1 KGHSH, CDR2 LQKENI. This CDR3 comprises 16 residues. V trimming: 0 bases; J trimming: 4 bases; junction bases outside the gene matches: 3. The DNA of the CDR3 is TGTGCCAGCTCACCACCGGGGACAGGGGGGCCAGATACGCAGTATTTT. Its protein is CASSPPGTGGPDTQYF.